In its sample, the clone carrying this T cell receptor beta chain was seen many times. Its antigen is currently unknown. TCRdb redid the calling of the reads with MiXCR, one entry per CDR3 protein. The sample has under 350,000 distinct CDR3 sequences, about 9.2% seen once. This specimen belongs to a study of T cell repertoires in cytomegalovirus infection. Across the whole study: Public signatures in TCR beta pointed to CMV infection and matching HLA type. Points from the study as a whole: Totalled public TCR beta family frequency picked out people who carried CMV plus the relevant HLA. HLA-C-restricted CMV clonotypes gave the most frequent clonotype in two of eight donors.

Specimen: PBMCs. The clonotype comes from a human donor in good health (CMV status not recorded). Some clones in this sample may be carry-over from other donors' samples.

The DNA for the CDR3 is TGCAGCGCCGCCGGGACAGGGGCCTACGAGCAGTACTTC. It translates to CSAAGTGAYEQYF. This chain joins TRBV29-1 and TRBJ2-7; 10 nucleotides line up with TRBD1. The CDR3 sequence is 13 residues long. Germline CDR1 and CDR2: SQVTM and ANQGSEA. With V trimmed by 7 bases and J by 2 bases, 5 bases remained unmatched.